This T cell receptor (beta chain) comes out of a study of early T cells in non-severe SARS-CoV-2 infection. TCRdb processed the 5' RACE reads anew with MiXCR; each CDR3 protein has one entry. The repertoire holds under 40,000 distinct CDR3 sequences, 5.8% seen once, with 7% to 8.5% in the top ten. This clonotype was recorded at least ten times. Germline CDR1 reads DFQATT; CDR2 reads SNEGSKA (reference sequence). V was clipped by 6 bases and J by 3 bases, with 15 bases between them. The CDR3 consists of 13 residues. This clonotype originated in an adult who was a healthcare worker with PCR-confirmed SARS-CoV-2 infection or an uninfected control (not recorded which). V is TRBV20-1 and J is TRBJ2-7; possibly TRBD2 for D (5 bases). Sequencing input: whole blood. CDR3 DNA: TGCAGTGCCCCGACGTTCGGGGACTACGAGCAGTACTTC. Its translation is CSAPTFGDYEQYF.